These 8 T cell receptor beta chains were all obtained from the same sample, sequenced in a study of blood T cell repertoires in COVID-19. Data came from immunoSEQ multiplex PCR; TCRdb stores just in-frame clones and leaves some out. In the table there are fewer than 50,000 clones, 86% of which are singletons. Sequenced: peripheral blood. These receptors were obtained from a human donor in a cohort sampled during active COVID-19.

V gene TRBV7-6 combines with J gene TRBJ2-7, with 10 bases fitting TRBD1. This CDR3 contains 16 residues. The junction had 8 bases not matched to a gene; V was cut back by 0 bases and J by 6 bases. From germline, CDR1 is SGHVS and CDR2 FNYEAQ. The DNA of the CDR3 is TGTGCCAGCAGCTTAGCGGTGGGACAGGGGATGAGCGAGCAGTACTTC. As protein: CASSLAVGQGMSEQYF.

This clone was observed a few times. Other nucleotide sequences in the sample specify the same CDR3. This CDR3 reads CASSPRTGDYGYTF. CDR3 coding DNA: TGTGCCAGCAGCCCCAGGACAGGGGATTATGGCTACACCTTC. This chain connects TRBV7-2 to TRBJ1-2; 9 bases match TRBD1. Germline CDR1 is SGHTA and CDR2 is FQGNSA. The CDR3 has 14 residues. Trimming at V came to 5 bases and at J to 5 bases, leaving 6 bases not matched to a gene.

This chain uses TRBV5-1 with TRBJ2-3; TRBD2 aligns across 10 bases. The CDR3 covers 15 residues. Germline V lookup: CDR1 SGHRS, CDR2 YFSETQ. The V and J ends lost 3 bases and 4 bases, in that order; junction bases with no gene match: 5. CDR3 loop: CASSSSSGRSDTQYF. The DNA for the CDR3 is TGCGCCAGCAGCTCATCTAGCGGGAGATCAGATACGCAGTATTTT. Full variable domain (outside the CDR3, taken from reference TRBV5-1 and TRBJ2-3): KAGVTQTPRYLIKTRGQQVTLSCSPISGHRSVSWYQQTPGQGLQFLFEYFSETQRNKGNFPGRFSGRQFSNSRSEMNVSTLELGDSALYLCASSSSSGRSDTQYFGPGTRLTVL.

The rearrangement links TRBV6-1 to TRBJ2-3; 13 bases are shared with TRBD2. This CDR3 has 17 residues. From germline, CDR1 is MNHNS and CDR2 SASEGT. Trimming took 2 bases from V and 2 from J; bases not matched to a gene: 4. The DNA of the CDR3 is TGTGCCAGCAGTGAATGGACTAGCGGGAGTTACACAGATACGCAGTATTTT. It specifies CASSEWTSGSYTDTQYF.

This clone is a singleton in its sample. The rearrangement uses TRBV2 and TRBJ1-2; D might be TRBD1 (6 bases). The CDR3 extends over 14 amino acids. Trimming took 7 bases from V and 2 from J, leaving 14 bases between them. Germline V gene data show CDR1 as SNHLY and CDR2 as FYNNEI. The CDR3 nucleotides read TGTGCCAGCATTAACAGGGCCGGGAACTATGGCTACACCTTC. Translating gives CASINRAGNYGYTF.

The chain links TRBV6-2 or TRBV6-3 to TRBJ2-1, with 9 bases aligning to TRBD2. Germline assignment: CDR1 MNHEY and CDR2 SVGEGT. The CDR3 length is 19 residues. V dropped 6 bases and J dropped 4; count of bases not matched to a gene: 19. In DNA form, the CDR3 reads TGTGCCAGCAGCGACAACCCCCGGCTAGCGGGGAAACGATACAATGAGCAGTTCTTC. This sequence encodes CASSDNPRLAGKRYNEQFF.

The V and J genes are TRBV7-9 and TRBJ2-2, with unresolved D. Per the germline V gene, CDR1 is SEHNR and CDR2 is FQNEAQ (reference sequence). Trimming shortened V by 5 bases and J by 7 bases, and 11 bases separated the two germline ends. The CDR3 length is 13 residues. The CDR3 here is CASSPPRDGELFF. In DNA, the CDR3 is TGTGCCAGCAGCCCCCCGAGAGACGGGGAGCTGTTTTTT.

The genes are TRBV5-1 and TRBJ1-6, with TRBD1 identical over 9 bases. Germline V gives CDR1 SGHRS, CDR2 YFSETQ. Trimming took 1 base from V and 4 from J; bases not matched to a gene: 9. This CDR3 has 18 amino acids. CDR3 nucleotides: TGCGCCAGCAGCTTGAACCCACAGGGGGCTGGTTATAATTCACCCCTCCACTTT. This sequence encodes CASSLNPQGAGYNSPLHF.